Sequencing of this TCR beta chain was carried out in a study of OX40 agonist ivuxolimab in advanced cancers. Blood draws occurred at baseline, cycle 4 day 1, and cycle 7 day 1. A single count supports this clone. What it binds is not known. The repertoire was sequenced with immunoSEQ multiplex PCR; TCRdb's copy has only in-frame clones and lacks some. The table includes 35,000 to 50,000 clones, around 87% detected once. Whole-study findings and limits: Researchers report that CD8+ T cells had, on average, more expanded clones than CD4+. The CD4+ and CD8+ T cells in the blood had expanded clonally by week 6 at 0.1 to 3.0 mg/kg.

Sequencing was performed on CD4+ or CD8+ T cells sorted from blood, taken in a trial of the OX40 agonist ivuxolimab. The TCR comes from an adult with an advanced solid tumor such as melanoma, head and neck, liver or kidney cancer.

Here the CDR3 DNA reads TGTGCCAGCAAACTCGACACCGGGGAGCTGTTTTTT. Translation gives CASKLDTGELFF. This chain uses TRBV28 with TRBJ2-2; the D is unclear. CDR1 and CDR2 (germline): MDHEN, SYDVKM. The CDR3 loop spans 12 amino acids. V was shortened by 7 bases and J by 3 bases, with 6 bases between the two germline ends.